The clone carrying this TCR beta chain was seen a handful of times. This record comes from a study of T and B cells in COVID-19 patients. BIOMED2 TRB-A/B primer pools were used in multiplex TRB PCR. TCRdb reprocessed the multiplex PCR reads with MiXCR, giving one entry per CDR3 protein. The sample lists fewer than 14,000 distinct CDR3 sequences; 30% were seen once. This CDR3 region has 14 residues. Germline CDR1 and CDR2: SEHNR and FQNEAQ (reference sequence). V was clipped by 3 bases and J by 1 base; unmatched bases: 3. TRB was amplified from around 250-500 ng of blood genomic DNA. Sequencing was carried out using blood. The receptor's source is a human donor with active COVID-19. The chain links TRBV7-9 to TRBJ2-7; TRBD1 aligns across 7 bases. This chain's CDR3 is CASSFQGVSYEQYF. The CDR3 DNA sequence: TGTGCCAGCAGCTTCCAGGGGGTGTCCTACGAGCAGTACTTC.